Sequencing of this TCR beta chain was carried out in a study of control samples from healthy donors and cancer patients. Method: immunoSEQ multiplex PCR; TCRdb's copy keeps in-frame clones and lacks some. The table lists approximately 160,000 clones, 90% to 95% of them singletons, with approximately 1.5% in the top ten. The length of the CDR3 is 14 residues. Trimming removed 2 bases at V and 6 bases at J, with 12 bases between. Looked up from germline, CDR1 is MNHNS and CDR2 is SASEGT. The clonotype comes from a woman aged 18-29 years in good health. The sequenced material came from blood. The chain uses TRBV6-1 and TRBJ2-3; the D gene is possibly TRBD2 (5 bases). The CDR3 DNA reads TGTGCCAGCAGTGAAAGGCGGGCCGGGGATACGCAGTATTTT. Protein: CASSERRAGDTQYF.